The 29 T cell receptor beta chains reported below all come from one sample, sequenced in a study of OX40 agonist ivuxolimab in advanced cancers. Profiled with immunoSEQ multiplex PCR; TCRdb holds only in-frame clones, not every one. This table has approximately 68,000 clones, 82% appearing once. The starting material was CD4+ or CD8+ T cells sorted from blood, obtained in a trial of the OX40 agonist ivuxolimab. Receptors originate from an adult with an advanced solid tumor such as melanoma, head and neck, liver or kidney cancer.

The rearrangement joins TRBV11-3 to TRBJ1-1; 9 nucleotides align to TRBD1. CDR1 is SGHNT, CDR2 YENEEA, per germline. CDR3 length: 13 amino acids. Trimming removed 5 bases from V and 6 bases from J; junction bases left unmatched: 4. As DNA, the CDR3 is TGTGCCAGCAGCAGGACAGGGGTGGCTGAAGCTTTCTTT. As protein: CASSRTGVAEAFF.

This clone has just one count. V gene TRBV6-5 combines with J gene TRBJ2-2, with D possibly being TRBD1 (5 bases). Germline loops: CDR1 MNHEY, CDR2 SVGAGI. CDR3 length equals 13 residues. V lost 6 bases, J lost 5 bases, and 10 bases lay in between. The CDR3 spells CASRNRGTGELFF. The CDR3, as DNA: TGTGCCAGCAGGAATAGGGGAACCGGGGAGCTGTTTTTT.

CDR3: CASSPQDPTEAFF. The CDR3 bases are TGCGCCAGCAGTCCCCAGGACCCCACTGAAGCTTTCTTT. V and J are TRBV5-1 and TRBJ1-1; the D is unclear. Trimming took 5 bases from V and 4 from J, leaving 12 bases between them. CDR3 length: 13 amino acids. Germline loops: CDR1 SGHRS, CDR2 YFSETQ. Together with reference TRBV5-1 and TRBJ1-1, the CDR3 gives the full variable domain: KAGVTQTPRYLIKTRGQQVTLSCSPISGHRSVSWYQQTPGQGLQFLFEYFSETQRNKGNFPGRFSGRQFSNSRSEMNVSTLELGDSALYLCASSPQDPTEAFFGQGTRLTVV.

The CDR3 sequence is CASSHAGRSTDTQYF. The CDR3 DNA follows: TGCGCCAGCAGCCATGCGGGACGGAGCACAGATACGCAGTATTTT. This rearrangement joins TRBV4-1 to TRBJ2-3; a possible D gene is TRBD2 (6 bases). Trimming took 3 bases from V and 0 from J, leaving 10 bases between them. The CDR3 is 15 residues long. In germline, CDR1 is MGHRA, CDR2 YSYEKL.

The gene calls are TRBV5-1 and TRBJ1-1; the match to TRBD1 covers 9 bases. The CDR3 totals 16 residues. The J segment lost 0 bases and the V segment lost 4 bases, leaving 7 bases of the junction unmatched. CDR1 and CDR2 (germline): SGHRS, YFSETQ. The CDR3 region has the DNA TGCGCCAGCAGCGTAGACAGGGGGACGATGAACACTGAAGCTTTCTTT. Translated: CASSVDRGTMNTEAFF.

The chain uses TRBV27 and TRBJ1-6; TRBD1 aligns across 9 bases. The junction had 19 bases not matched to a gene; V was cut back by 2 bases and J by 5 bases. CDR1 and CDR2 (germline): MNHEY, SMNVEV (reference sequence). This CDR3 has 21 residues. CDR3 nucleotides: TGTGCCAGCAGTTTAAGAGGAACCGGGACAGGGAAAACGGGGCATAATTCACCCCTCCACTTT. Residues: CASSLRGTGTGKTGHNSPLHF.

The chain couples TRBV10-3 to TRBJ2-1; 8 nucleotides line up with TRBD2. The CDR3 runs 15 residues. After removal of 5 bases from V and 6 bases from J, the junction contained 9 bases not matched to a gene. CDR1 ENHRY and CDR2 SYGVKD come from the germline V gene. CDR3 amino acids: CAISPAGLVGNEQFF. The CDR3 DNA reads TGTGCCATCAGTCCTGCGGGACTAGTGGGCAATGAGCAGTTCTTC.

The chain uses TRBV13 and TRBJ2-1; 8 positions match TRBD2. The CDR3 runs to 16 residues. From germline, CDR1 is PRHDT and CDR2 FYEKMQ (reference sequence). Germline trimming cut 0 bases from V and 5 bases from J; bases unmatched to any gene: 6. The CDR3 loop reads CASSLGLLRGDNEQFF. The DNA of the CDR3 is TGTGCCAGCAGCTTAGGCCTCTTGCGGGGGGACAATGAGCAGTTCTTC.

The gene calls are TRBV11-2 and TRBJ2-5, with 9 bases fitting TRBD2. V lost 5 bases, J lost 0 bases, and 7 bases stayed unmatched. Germline CDR1 reads SGHAT; CDR2 reads FQNNGV. The CDR3 has 16 amino acids. The CDR3 spells CASSPQRGAYQETQYF. The DNA for the CDR3 is TGTGCCAGCAGCCCTCAGCGGGGGGCCTACCAAGAGACCCAGTACTTC.

DNA for the CDR3: TGTGCCCCCCAGGGTACTAGCGGGAGGGTAGGGGAGACCCAGTACTTC. This encodes CAPQGTSGRVGETQYF. V is TRBV28 and J is TRBJ2-5; 13 positions agree with TRBD2. The CDR3 has 16 amino acids. CDR1 MDHEN and CDR2 SYDVKM come from the germline V gene. J lost 5 bases, V lost 11 bases, and 14 bases had no gene match.

The chain joins TRBV7-2 to TRBJ2-7; 14 positions match TRBD2. The V segment lost 5 bases and the J segment 5 bases; nucleotides outside the gene matches: 2. CDR3 length equals 14 residues. Looked up from germline, CDR1 is SGHTA and CDR2 is FQGNSA. The CDR3 is CASSLGLAGDEQYF. In DNA, the CDR3 is TGTGCCAGCAGCCTGGGACTAGCGGGGGACGAGCAGTACTTC.

V gene TRBV7-7 combines with J gene TRBJ2-5; TRBD2 might be the D (6 bases). Between the trimmed V and J ends, which lost 6 bases and 0 bases, there was a span of 8 bases. Germline-derived CDR1 and CDR2 are SSHAT and FNYEAQ (reference sequence). This CDR3 spans 13 amino acids. The CDR3 region is CASSRDYQETQYF. Written as DNA, the CDR3 is TGTGCCAGCAGTCGGGACTACCAAGAGACCCAGTACTTC.

The chain recombines TRBV14 with TRBJ2-5; weak D call: TRBD2 (5 bases). The end of the DNA aligns better with TRBJ2-7, so the J call may be wrong. Germline lookup yields CDR1 SGHDN and CDR2 FVKESK. The CDR3 covers 14 residues. The CDR3 bases are TGTGCCAGCAGCCTCGGACTCGGGTTTTACGAGCAGTACTTC. Its protein is CASSLGLGFYEQYF.

This chain connects TRBV6-6 to TRBJ1-2; D remains unclear. The germline V gene has CDR1 MNHNY and CDR2 SVGAGI (reference sequence). The CDR3 is made up of 11 amino acids. The V end was cut by 9 bases, the J end by 5 bases, with 10 bases between. The CDR3 reads CASVNRYGYTF. CDR3 DNA sequence: TGTGCCAGTGTGAATCGGTATGGCTACACCTTC.

The V and J genes are TRBV19 and TRBJ2-1, with D possibly TRBD2 on 5 matching bases. Germline assignment: CDR1 LNHDA and CDR2 SQIVND (reference sequence). V was pared by 5 bases and J by 4 bases, with 15 bases between. The CDR3 covers 15 residues. Here the CDR3 reads CASSQAISEYNEQFF. The CDR3 DNA sequence: TGTGCCAGTAGTCAGGCGATTAGCGAATACAATGAGCAGTTCTTC.

The V call is TRBV11-2, the J call TRBJ2-3; 7 nucleotides agree with TRBD1. The CDR3 sequence is 16 residues long. The V gene end was trimmed by 5 bases and the J gene end by 2 bases; junction bases not matched to a gene: 10. Germline lookup yields CDR1 SGHAT and CDR2 FQNNGV. The CDR3: CASSPWWDRSTDTQYF. In DNA, the CDR3 is TGTGCCAGCAGCCCGTGGTGGGACAGATCCACAGATACGCAGTATTTT.

The rearrangement uses TRBV5-1 and TRBJ2-2, with D perhaps matching TRBD2 (5 bases). With 0 bases removed from V and 0 bases from J, the gap between germline ends came to 6 bases. Per the germline V gene, CDR1 is SGHRS and CDR2 is YFSETQ. The CDR3 runs to 15 residues. In DNA, the CDR3 is TGCGCCAGCAGCTTGGGGGGAGCGAACACCGGGGAGCTGTTTTTT. Translated, it gives CASSLGGANTGELFF. The full variable domain, rest sourced from reference TRBV5-1 and TRBJ2-2, is KAGVTQTPRYLIKTRGQQVTLSCSPISGHRSVSWYQQTPGQGLQFLFEYFSETQRNKGNFPGRFSGRQFSNSRSEMNVSTLELGDSALYLCASSLGGANTGELFFGEGSRLTVL.

A single count supports this clone. The chain recombines TRBV27 with TRBJ1-6; weak D call: TRBD1 (5 bases). Trimming left V 6 bases short and J 10 bases short, with 22 bases between. The CDR3 sequence is 16 residues long. Germline CDR1 and CDR2: MNHEY and SMNVEV (reference sequence). CDR3 sequence (DNA): TGTGCCAGCAGCCTCTATCCTCAGGGCCTGGACTCACCCCTCCACTTT. Translation: CASSLYPQGLDSPLHF.

The chain is built from TRBV21-1 and TRBJ1-3; the D segment call TRBD1 is taken from the table without a DNA check. TRBV21-1 is designated a pseudogene. CDR3 size: 14 residues. CDR3 in amino acids: CASSSTGPGNTIYF. CDR3 nucleotide sequence: TGTGCCAGCAGCTCGACAGGGCCCGGAAACACCATATATTTT.

The chain is built from TRBV9 and TRBJ1-4, with D possibly being TRBD1 (5 bases). With 0 bases removed from V and 2 bases from J, the gap between germline ends came to 8 bases. The germline gives CDR1 SGDLS, CDR2 YYNGEE. The CDR3 consists of 15 residues. CDR3 nucleotides: TGTGCCAGCAGCGTAGCTCAGGGTACTAATGAAAAACTGTTTTTT. It codes for CASSVAQGTNEKLFF.

The CDR3 DNA follows: TGTGCCAGCTCACCATCCAGGGGACAGACTAATGAAAAACTGTTTTTT. Its translation is CASSPSRGQTNEKLFF. V is TRBV18 and J is TRBJ1-4; 7 bases match TRBD1. The V and J ends lost 2 bases and 2 bases, in that order; junction bases with no gene match: 5. CDR3 length: 16 amino acids. Germline V gives CDR1 KGHSH, CDR2 LQKENI.

This chain connects TRBV7-8 to TRBJ2-1; no reliable D call. With 2 bases removed from V and 7 bases from J, the gap between germline ends came to 21 bases. The CDR3 totals 17 residues. Germline CDR1 reads SGHVS; CDR2 reads FQNEAQ. CDR3: CASSLSPPGPRPNEQFF. The CDR3 region has the DNA TGTGCCAGCAGCTTATCCCCACCGGGCCCCAGGCCTAATGAGCAGTTCTTC.

This chain joins TRBV19 and TRBJ1-5; no clear D. Germline V gene sequence: CDR1 LNHDA, CDR2 SQIVND (reference sequence). The CDR3 spans 15 residues. V was pared by 9 bases and J by 0 bases, with 15 bases between. CDR3 loop: CASIRNSLSNQPQHF. CDR3 nucleotides: TGTGCCAGCATACGGAATTCCCTTAGCAATCAGCCCCAGCATTTT.

With respect to this clone: The identical CDR3 is also encoded by other nucleotide sequences in the sample. The chain employs TRBV19 and TRBJ2-7; TRBD1 aligns across 10 bases. CDR3 length equals 15 residues. CDR1 is LNHDA and CDR2 is SQIVND in the germline V gene (reference sequence). The trim removed 3 bases at V and 1 base at J, leaving 3 bases unmatched. CDR3 residues: CASSIGTGVSYEQYF. Written as DNA, the CDR3 is TGTGCCAGTAGTATCGGGACAGGGGTATCCTACGAGCAGTACTTC. Filled out from reference TRBV19 and TRBJ2-7, the complete variable domain reads DGGITQSPKYLFRKEGQNVTLSCEQNLNHDAMYWYRQDPGQGLRLIYYSQIVNDFQKGDIAEGYSVSREKKESFPLTVTSAQKNPTAFYLCASSIGTGVSYEQYFGPGTRLTVT.

This chain connects TRBV11-3 to TRBJ2-6, with D perhaps matching TRBD2 (6 bases). Per germline, CDR1 SGHNT and CDR2 YENEEA. The CDR3 totals 15 residues. V dropped 1 base and J dropped 3 bases, with 7 bases sitting between them. CDR3 nucleotide sequence: TGTGCCAGCAGCTTAGGGGGGGATGGGGCCAACGTCCTGACTTTC. As protein: CASSLGGDGANVLTF.

The chain is built from TRBV28 and TRBJ2-3, with TRBD1 identical over 9 bases. After removal of 5 bases from V and 6 bases from J, the junction contained 18 bases not matched to a gene. The CDR3 is 18 residues long. Germline CDR1 and CDR2: MDHEN and SYDVKM. CDR3 sequence reads: CASSARSGTGTLSDTQYF. CDR3 DNA sequence: TGTGCCAGCAGTGCCCGCTCTGGGACAGGGACGCTATCTGATACGCAGTATTTT.

This clone has a handful of counts. The chain joins TRBV30 to TRBJ1-2; 9 positions agree with TRBD1. Losses at the gene ends were 0 bases for V and 4 bases for J; bases not matched to a gene: 0. The germline V gene encodes CDR1 GTSNPN and CDR2 SVGIG (reference sequence). This CDR3 is 13 amino acids long. CDR3 nucleotides: TGTGCCTGGAGTGTGGACAGGGGCTATGGCTACACCTTC. Its protein product is CAWSVDRGYGYTF.

V gene TRBV2 combines with J gene TRBJ1-4; D unresolved. Germline CDR1 reads SNHLY; CDR2 reads FYNNEI. The CDR3 contains 13 residues. V gave up 5 bases and J gave up 5 bases, with 9 bases separating them. CDR3 in DNA: TGTGCCAGCAGTCAGGAAAAAAATGAAAAACTGTTTTTT. As protein: CASSQEKNEKLFF.

V usage is TRBV7-6 and J usage is TRBJ1-3, with 7 bases identical to TRBD1. This CDR3 is 19 amino acids long. Germline CDR1 reads SGHVS; CDR2 reads FNYEAQ. With 8 bases clipped from V and 0 bases from J, the junction kept 19 bases outside the gene matches. In nucleotides, the CDR3 is TGTGCCAGCGGCCTTCGCTACCGGGACAGCCTTACCTCTGGAAACACCATATATTTT. Its translation: CASGLRYRDSLTSGNTIYF.